Following are 12 T cell receptor beta chains from one sample sequenced in a study of control samples from healthy donors and cancer patients. Produced via immunoSEQ multiplex PCR; TCRdb's table is partial and in-frame only. The sample gives approximately 150,000 clones, around 90% of which show up once; just under 5% is in the top ten. Sequencing was performed on blood. These receptors came from a man aged 25 to 45 in good health.

This clone was counted once. The rearrangement joins TRBV9 to TRBJ2-7; 8 bases align to TRBD1. Germline V CDR1 and CDR2: SGDLS, YYNGEE. Unmatched junction bases numbered 4, after V lost 3 bases and J lost 5 bases. The CDR3 has 13 residues. For the CDR3, the DNA is TGTGCCAGCAGCGCGACAGGGGTGGACGAGCAGTACTTC. Its protein product is CASSATGVDEQYF.

The chain links TRBV27 to TRBJ2-3; D remains ambiguous. From germline, CDR1 is MNHEY and CDR2 SMNVEV (reference sequence). Trimming took 3 bases from V and 0 from J, leaving 10 bases between them. The CDR3 contains 15 residues. The CDR3 bases are TGTGCCAGCAGTTTGGGGATATCTAGCACAGATACGCAGTATTTT. Its protein is CASSLGISSTDTQYF.

The chain links TRBV13 to TRBJ2-5; possibly TRBD1 for D (5 bases). CDR1 is PRHDT and CDR2 is FYEKMQ in the germline V gene (reference sequence). V lost 5 bases and J lost 1, with 11 bases in between. The CDR3 spans 14 residues. DNA of the CDR3: TGTGCCAGCAGCAAAAGACAGATCCAAGAGACCCAGTACTTC. This translates into CASSKRQIQETQYF. The full variable domain, in which reference TRBV13 and TRBJ2-5 provide the parts outside the CDR3, is AAGVIQSPRHLIKEKRETATLKCYPIPRHDTVYWYQQGPGQDPQFLISFYEKMQSDKGSIPDRFSAQQFSDYHSELNMSSLELGDSALYFCASSKRQIQETQYFGPGTRLLVL.

This rearrangement joins TRBV18 to TRBJ2-2, with 9 bases identical to TRBD2. CDR3 length: 17 residues. Trimming at V came to 0 bases and at J to 7 bases, leaving 9 bases not matched to a gene. Germline assignment: CDR1 KGHSH and CDR2 LQKENI. The CDR3 DNA follows: TGTGCCAGCTCACCACCTTCCGGGGCTAGCGGGATCGGGGAGCTGTTTTTT. It specifies CASSPPSGASGIGELFF.

The rearrangement links TRBV7-9 to TRBJ1-4, with D perhaps matching TRBD1 (6 bases). This CDR3 is 15 amino acids long. V was clipped by 4 bases and J by 2 bases, with 11 bases between them. Germline loops: CDR1 SEHNR, CDR2 FQNEAQ (reference sequence). CDR3 coding DNA: TGTGCCAGCAGCTCCGACAGGACTACTAATGAAAAACTGTTTTTT. This sequence encodes CASSSDRTTNEKLFF.

This clone has just one count. J is TRBJ2-1 and V is TRBV15; D is perhaps TRBD1 (5 bases). CDR3 length: 15 amino acids. V was shortened by 0 bases and J by 10 bases, with 16 bases between the two germline ends. Germline lookup yields CDR1 LNHNV and CDR2 YYDKDF (reference sequence). Here the CDR3 DNA reads TGTGCCACCAGCAGAGAGGGCCGGGCAGGGTACGAGCAGTTCTTC. Translation: CATSREGRAGYEQFF.

The chain links TRBV19 to TRBJ2-7; TRBD1 might be the D (5 bases). V lost 4 bases, J lost 7 bases, and 14 bases lay in between. The CDR3 extends over 13 amino acids. Germline CDR1 LNHDA, CDR2 SQIVND (reference sequence). CDR3 sequence (DNA): TGTGCCAGTAGTAACCAGGGTTCGTGGGAGCAGTACTTC. Translating gives CASSNQGSWEQYF.

This clone was observed once. The chain has TRBV11-3 and TRBJ1-2, with D perhaps TRBD1 (6 bases). CDR1 and CDR2 (germline): SGHNT, YENEEA. The CDR3 is 15 residues long. V lost 5 bases to trimming and J lost 4 bases, with 17 bases between them. In nucleotides, the CDR3 is TGTGCCAGCAGCCCCTGGGACACGGCGGGCTATGGCTACACCTTC. Protein product: CASSPWDTAGYGYTF.

This chain joins TRBV6-1 and TRBJ1-6; D is unclear. The CDR3 covers 14 residues. The germline V and J ends were trimmed by 3 bases and 6 bases, with 9 bases remaining between them. Germline loops: CDR1 MNHNS, CDR2 SASEGT. CDR3 loop: CASSDSPSNSPLHF. The CDR3 DNA sequence: TGTGCCAGCAGTGATTCCCCCTCTAATTCACCCCTCCACTTT.

This chain connects TRBV7-9 to TRBJ2-1; 9 nucleotides match TRBD1. With 5 bases clipped from V and 8 bases from J, the junction kept 7 bases outside the gene matches. The germline gives CDR1 SEHNR, CDR2 FQNEAQ (reference sequence). The CDR3 contains 14 residues. The CDR3 loop is CASSNTGGRYEQFF. The CDR3 DNA sequence: TGTGCCAGCAGCAATACAGGGGGCAGGTATGAGCAGTTCTTC. The full variable domain, with the rest looked up from reference TRBV7-9 and TRBJ2-1, is DTGVSQNPRHKITKRGQNVTFRCDPISEHNRLYWYRQTLGQGPEFLTYFQNEAQLEKSRLLSDRFSAERPKGSFSTLEIQRTEQGDSAMYLCASSNTGGRYEQFFGPGTRLTVL.

A single count supports this clone. The V call is TRBV9, the J call TRBJ2-2; a possible D gene is TRBD1 (5 bases). The V gene lost 0 bases and the J gene lost 3 bases, with 15 bases spanning the gap. Germline CDR1 is SGDLS and CDR2 is YYNGEE. The CDR3 sequence is 17 residues long. The CDR3 nucleotides are TGTGCCAGCAGCGTAGGACTCTTAGGGGTGCACACCGGGGAGCTGTTTTTT. Translation gives CASSVGLLGVHTGELFF.

DNA of the CDR3: TGTGCCACCAGCAGAGATGGGTCTTTCACCGGGGAGCTGTTTTTT. As protein: CATSRDGSFTGELFF. The chain carries TRBV15 and TRBJ2-2; D not resolved. CDR3 length equals 15 residues. The germline V gene encodes CDR1 LNHNV and CDR2 YYDKDF (reference sequence). Deletions cut 0 bases from V and 4 bases from J, with 9 bases between.